The 26 T cell receptor beta chains below all came from one sample that was sequenced in a study of blood T cell repertoires in COVID-19. Sequencing used immunoSEQ multiplex PCR; TCRdb keeps in-frame clones, though not all of them. This table holds roughly 260,000 clones, roughly 86% found once. Sequencing was performed on peripheral blood. The origin of the receptors is a woman aged 45 to 65 with acute or convalescent COVID-19.

The rearrangement joins TRBV18 to TRBJ1-5; 7 nucleotides align to TRBD1. Germline CDR1 KGHSH, CDR2 LQKENI. CDR3 size: 15 residues. The V and J ends lost 4 bases and 0 bases, in that order; junction bases with no gene match: 3. The chain's CDR3 is CASSRGTVSNQPQHF. CDR3 in DNA: TGTGCCAGCTCACGGGGGACAGTTAGCAATCAGCCCCAGCATTTT.

V and J are TRBV29-1 and TRBJ2-5, with a possible D match to TRBD1 (6 bases). With 3 bases removed from V and 7 bases from J, the gap between germline ends came to 24 bases. The CDR3 sequence is 16 residues long. CDR1 SQVTM and CDR2 ANQGSEA come from the germline V gene. The CDR3 sequence is CSVDRPDSSRGGTQYF. CDR3 bases: TGCAGCGTTGATCGCCCGGACAGTTCTCGTGGGGGGACCCAGTACTTC.

The chain has TRBV7-2 and TRBJ2-1, with TRBD2 as a possible D gene (7 bases). V shed 0 bases and J shed 6 bases, with 15 bases lying between them. The CDR3 has 16 residues. Germline V gene lookup returns CDR1 SGHTA and CDR2 FQGNSA. CDR3 loop: CASSLAGGRVRNEQFF. CDR3 coding DNA: TGTGCCAGCAGCTTAGCAGGGGGGAGGGTTCGCAATGAGCAGTTCTTC.

This clone has just one count. The V and J genes are TRBV5-1 and TRBJ2-7; possible D gene TRBD2, 6 bases. Trimming shortened V by 6 bases and J by 0 bases, and 13 bases separated the two germline ends. This CDR3 contains 14 residues. Germline lookup yields CDR1 SGHRS and CDR2 YFSETQ. The CDR3 nucleotides are TGCGCCAGCACCCCACTAGCTCCCTCCTACGAGCAGTACTTC. This encodes CASTPLAPSYEQYF.

V usage is TRBV7-2 and J usage is TRBJ1-6; possibly TRBD1 for D (6 bases). The CDR3 consists of 15 residues. V was clipped by 1 base and J by 6 bases, with 10 bases between them. Germline V gene lookup returns CDR1 SGHTA and CDR2 FQGNSA. The CDR3 is CASSLVSGVNSPLHF. CDR3 coding DNA: TGTGCCAGCAGCTTAGTCTCAGGGGTTAATTCACCCCTCCACTTT.

The chain carries TRBV2 and TRBJ2-7, with D perhaps matching TRBD2 (5 bases). CDR1 and CDR2 from the germline V gene are SNHLY and FYNNEI. Trimming pared 7 bases from V and 1 base from J, leaving 8 bases between. This CDR3 region has 12 residues. The CDR3 is CASTGNSYEQYF. In DNA form, the CDR3 reads TGTGCCAGCACGGGGAATTCCTACGAGCAGTACTTC.

The chain is built from TRBV5-6 and TRBJ1-2; D remains unclear. V dropped 4 bases and J dropped 4 bases, with 14 bases sitting between them. The germline V gene encodes CDR1 SGHDT and CDR2 YYEEEE. CDR3 length equals 14 residues. CDR3 protein: CASSGRTEVYGYTF. The CDR3 DNA reads as TGTGCCAGCAGCGGCCGGACGGAGGTCTATGGCTACACCTTC.

The chain joins TRBV5-8 to TRBJ1-1; D is perhaps TRBD1 (6 bases). With 0 bases removed from V and 5 bases from J, the gap between germline ends came to 8 bases. This CDR3 has 13 residues. Germline loops: CDR1 SGHTS, CDR2 YDEGEE. DNA of the CDR3: TGTGCCAGCAGCTTGGTCAGGGGAACTGAAGCTTTCTTT. Protein product: CASSLVRGTEAFF.

The V call is TRBV19, the J call TRBJ1-5; D not certain. Germline V lookup: CDR1 LNHDA, CDR2 SQIVND (reference sequence). Trimming took 3 bases from V and 3 from J, leaving 12 bases between them. The CDR3 runs 15 residues. CDR3 in DNA: TGTGCCAGTAGTATTGGGCGCAGAGTCAATCAGCCCCAGCATTTT. Translated: CASSIGRRVNQPQHF.

V gene TRBV12-5 combines with J gene TRBJ2-1; tentative D call: TRBD1 (5 bases). The germline V gene encodes CDR1 LGHNT and CDR2 FRNRAP. The length of the CDR3 is 15 residues. V lost 6 bases and J lost 2, with 14 bases in between. CDR3 sequence (DNA): TGTGCTAGTGGCCTGACCCTAGGGGCCTACAATGAGCAGTTCTTC. Amino acids: CASGLTLGAYNEQFF.

The rearrangement joins TRBV9 to TRBJ2-3; 16 bases align to TRBD2. CDR3 length equals 16 residues. J was trimmed by 6 bases and V by 4 bases; bases with no gene match: 5. Germline-derived CDR1 and CDR2 are SGDLS and YYNGEE. This CDR3 reads CASSTGLAGGVDTQYF. CDR3 coding DNA: TGTGCCAGCAGCACGGGACTAGCGGGAGGGGTTGATACGCAGTATTTT.

This clone appeared once. At one boundary the junction diverges from the germline segment, which might be a read error. The chain carries TRBV6-5 and TRBJ1-6, with unresolved D. Germline-derived CDR1 and CDR2 are MNHEY and SVGAGI. The CDR3 is made up of 15 amino acids. CDR3 coding DNA: TGTGCCAGCAGTGACTCGGGCAACGATAATTCACCCCTCCACTTT. Translation gives CASSDSGNDNSPLHF.

V is TRBV7-2 and J is TRBJ1-5; a possible D gene is TRBD1 (6 bases). V shed 5 bases and J shed 3 bases, with 20 bases lying between them. This CDR3 spans 17 amino acids. Germline V lookup: CDR1 SGHTA, CDR2 FQGNSA. The CDR3 spells CASSPSPGVLANQPQHF. CDR3 sequence (DNA): TGTGCCAGCAGCCCCAGTCCAGGGGTTTTAGCCAATCAGCCCCAGCATTTT.

The chain recombines TRBV6-5 with TRBJ2-3; D might be TRBD2 (7 bases). The length of the CDR3 is 15 residues. Per germline, CDR1 MNHEY and CDR2 SVGAGI. The ends were cut back, 10 bases at V and 3 bases at J, with 20 bases in the middle. The CDR3 reads CAIKGGLAVTDTQYF. CDR3 in DNA: TGTGCCATCAAAGGGGGGCTAGCGGTTACAGATACGCAGTATTTT.

This clone was found a few times. The chain couples TRBV19 to TRBJ2-2, with D perhaps TRBD2 (6 bases). Per the germline V gene, CDR1 is LNHDA and CDR2 is SQIVND (reference sequence). This CDR3 contains 14 residues. V lost 5 bases and J lost 8, with 15 bases in between. The CDR3 is CASSGSTSSGELFF. The CDR3 bases are TGTGCCAGTAGTGGTTCGACTAGTTCGGGGGAGCTGTTTTTT.

V is TRBV5-1 and J is TRBJ2-7, with D hard to call. The CDR3 covers 12 residues. Per germline, CDR1 SGHRS and CDR2 YFSETQ. The V end was cut by 0 bases, the J end by 5 bases, with 6 bases between. The CDR3 loop reads CASSLERNEQYF. CDR3 DNA sequence: TGCGCCAGCAGCTTGGAGCGTAACGAGCAGTACTTC.

As for this clone: The same CDR3 arises from other DNA sequences in this sample as well. The chain recombines TRBV4-2 with TRBJ2-7; no reliable D call. Germline CDR1 LGHNA, CDR2 YNFKEQ. The V and J ends lost 1 base and 4 bases respectively, with 5 bases between them. The CDR3 sequence is 12 residues long. The CDR3, as DNA: TGTGCCAGCAGCCAAGGGCCATACGAGCAGTACTTC. Its protein product is CASSQGPYEQYF.

The chain has TRBV5-1 and TRBJ2-5; 8 bases agree with TRBD2. J lost 1 base, V lost 4 bases, and 3 bases had no gene match. The CDR3 sequence is 14 residues long. CDR1 is SGHRS and CDR2 is YFSETQ in the germline V gene. This CDR3 reads CASSMSGGQETQYF. CDR3 DNA sequence: TGCGCCAGCAGCATGAGCGGGGGCCAAGAGACCCAGTACTTC.

The sample holds a few counts of this clone. This chain connects TRBV6-2 or TRBV6-3 to TRBJ2-2, with D maybe TRBD1 (6 bases). The V gene's germline CDR1 is MNHEY and CDR2 SVGEGT. The CDR3 is made up of 16 amino acids. Trimming shortened V by 2 bases and J by 8 bases, and 18 bases separated the two germline ends. The CDR3 region is CASSYEPGVGPGELFF. In nucleotides, the CDR3 is TGTGCCAGCAGTTACGAGCCAGGGGTCGGGCCTGGGGAGCTGTTTTTT.

The CDR3 nucleotides are TGTGCCAGCTCACCGACAGGGCGGGCCAAAAACATTCAGTACTTC. Residues: CASSPTGRAKNIQYF. This sequence joins TRBV18 and TRBJ2-4, with TRBD1 matching 7 bases. Looked up from germline, CDR1 is KGHSH and CDR2 is LQKENI. V shed 3 bases, J shed 1 base, and the junction held 3 bases outside the gene matches. The CDR3 sequence is 15 residues long. The full variable domain, its missing parts supplied by reference TRBV18 and TRBJ2-4, is NAGVMQNPRHLVRRRGQEARLRCSPMKGHSHVYWYRQLPEEGLKFMVYLQKENIIDESGMPKERFSAEFPKEGPSILRIQQVVRGDSAAYFCASSPTGRAKNIQYFGAGTRLSVL.

The rearrangement uses TRBV5-1 and TRBJ1-4; tentatively, D is TRBD1 (6 bases). Germline CDR1 and CDR2: SGHRS and YFSETQ. The CDR3 length is 15 residues. V lost 0 bases and J 7 bases, leaving 13 bases between the germline ends. CDR3 nucleotides: TGCGCCAGCAGCTTGGCCGGGGTGGGGGCTGAAAAACTGTTTTTT. Its translation is CASSLAGVGAEKLFF.

This chain joins TRBV15 and TRBJ1-4, with 9 nucleotides matching TRBD1. Trimming at V came to 0 bases and at J to 7 bases, leaving 3 bases not matched to a gene. Per germline, CDR1 LNHNV and CDR2 YYDKDF (reference sequence). CDR3 length: 15 amino acids. The CDR3 spells CATSRDGQGSEKLFF. The CDR3 DNA sequence: TGTGCCACCAGCAGAGATGGACAGGGGAGTGAAAAACTGTTTTTT. Complete variable domain (other parts from reference TRBV15 and TRBJ1-4): DAMVIQNPRYQVTQFGKPVTLSCSQTLNHNVMYWYQQKSSQAPKLLFHYYDKDFNNEADTPDNFQSRRPNTSFCFLDIRSPGLGDTAMYLCATSRDGQGSEKLFFGSGTQLSVL.

V and J are TRBV28 and TRBJ1-5; no reliable D call. V lost 3 bases and J lost 9, with 9 bases in between. The germline gives CDR1 MDHEN, CDR2 SYDVKM. This CDR3 region has 12 residues. CDR3 DNA sequence: TGTGCCAGCAGTTTGAGCTCAAGGCCCCAGCATTTT. This codes for CASSLSSRPQHF.

The rearrangement uses TRBV28 and TRBJ2-3, with TRBD2 matching over 8 bases. Trimming removed 3 bases from V and 1 base from J; junction bases left unmatched: 0. Germline-derived CDR1 and CDR2 are MDHEN and SYDVKM. The CDR3 is 14 amino acids. The DNA for the CDR3 is TGTGCCAGCAGTTTTAGCGGGGGCACAGATACGCAGTATTTT. Protein product: CASSFSGGTDTQYF.

The J gene is TRBJ1-6, the V gene TRBV19; 10 bases align to TRBD1. Germline CDR1 and CDR2: LNHDA and SQIVND (reference sequence). Trimming took 7 bases from V and 9 from J; bases not matched to a gene: 3. There are 13 residues in the CDR3. This CDR3 reads CASTRDRGSPLHF. The DNA for the CDR3 is TGTGCCAGTACCCGGGACAGGGGTTCACCCCTCCACTTT.

V and J are TRBV24-1 and TRBJ1-5; 9 bases line up with TRBD1. The CDR3 has 14 residues. Germline V gene lookup returns CDR1 KGHDR and CDR2 SFDVKD. The trim removed 9 bases at V and 3 bases at J, leaving 5 bases unmatched. CDR3 protein: CATGGTGNNQPQHF. The DNA for the CDR3 is TGTGCCACCGGAGGGACAGGGAACAATCAGCCCCAGCATTTT.